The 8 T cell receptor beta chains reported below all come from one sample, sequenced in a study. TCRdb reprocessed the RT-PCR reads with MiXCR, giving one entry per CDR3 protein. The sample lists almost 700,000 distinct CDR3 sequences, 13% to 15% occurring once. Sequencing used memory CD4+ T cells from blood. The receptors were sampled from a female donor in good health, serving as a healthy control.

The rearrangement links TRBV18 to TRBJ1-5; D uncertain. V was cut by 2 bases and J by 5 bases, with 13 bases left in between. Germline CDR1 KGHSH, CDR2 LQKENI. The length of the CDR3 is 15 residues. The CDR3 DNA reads TGTGCCAGCTCACCAGTGGCCCCTGCAGATCAGCCCCAGCATTTT. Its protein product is CASSPVAPADQPQHF.

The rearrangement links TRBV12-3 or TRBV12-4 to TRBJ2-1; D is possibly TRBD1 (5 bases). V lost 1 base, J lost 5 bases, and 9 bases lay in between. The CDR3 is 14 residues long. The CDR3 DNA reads TGTGCCAGCAGTTTAGATACAGGTCACAATGAGCAGTTCTTC. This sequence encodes CASSLDTGHNEQFF.

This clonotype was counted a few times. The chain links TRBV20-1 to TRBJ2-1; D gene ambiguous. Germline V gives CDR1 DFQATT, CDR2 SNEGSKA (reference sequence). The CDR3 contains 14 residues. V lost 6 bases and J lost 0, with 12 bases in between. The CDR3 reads CSAATPLSYNEQFF. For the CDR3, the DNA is TGCAGTGCGGCAACTCCACTCTCCTACAATGAGCAGTTCTTC.

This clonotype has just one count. In nucleotides, the CDR3 is TGTGCCAGCAGCTTCAGCAGGGGCGCGGAGACCCAGTACTTC. Translated: CASSFSRGAETQYF. The rearrangement joins TRBV7-2 to TRBJ2-5; maybe TRBD1 (6 bases). V shed 3 bases and J shed 5 bases, with 13 bases lying between them. The germline V gene encodes CDR1 SGHTA and CDR2 FQGNSA. There are 14 residues in the CDR3.

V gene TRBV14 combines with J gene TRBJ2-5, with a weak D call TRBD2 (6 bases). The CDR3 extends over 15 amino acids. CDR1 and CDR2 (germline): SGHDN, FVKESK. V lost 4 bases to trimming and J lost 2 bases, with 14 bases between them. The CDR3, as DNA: TGTGCCAGCAGCCCCGGGGGAACGAGGCAAGAGACCCAGTACTTC. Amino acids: CASSPGGTRQETQYF.

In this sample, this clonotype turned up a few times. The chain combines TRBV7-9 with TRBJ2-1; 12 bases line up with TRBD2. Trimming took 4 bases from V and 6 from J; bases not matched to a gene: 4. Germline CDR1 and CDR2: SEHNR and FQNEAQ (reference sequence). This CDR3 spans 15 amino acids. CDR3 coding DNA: TGTGCCAGCAGCTCACTAGCGGGGGGTTTCAATGAGCAGTTCTTC. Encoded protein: CASSSLAGGFNEQFF.

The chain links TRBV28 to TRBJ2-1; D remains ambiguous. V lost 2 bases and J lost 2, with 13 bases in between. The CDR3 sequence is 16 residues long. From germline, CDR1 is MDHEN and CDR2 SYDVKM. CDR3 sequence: CASSLQIEATYNEQFF. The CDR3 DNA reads TGTGCCAGCAGTTTACAGATCGAAGCAACCTACAATGAGCAGTTCTTC.

The chain's CDR3 is CATSDYADTQYF. DNA for the CDR3: TGTGCCACCAGTGATTATGCAGATACGCAGTATTTT. This chain joins TRBV24-1 and TRBJ2-3; D remains unclear. The CDR3 length is 12 residues. V lost 2 bases, J lost 4 bases, and 3 bases lay in between. Germline V gene data show CDR1 as KGHDR and CDR2 as SFDVKD.